This T cell receptor (beta chain) was captured in a study of breast tumors, draining lymph nodes, adjacent tissues. Study-wide points: Tumor TCR diversity was below lymph nodes but above nontumor tissue. Luminal-like breast cancer showed significantly greater tumor-nontumor repertoire similarity than basal-like breast cancer did.

Looked up from germline, CDR1 is SEHNR and CDR2 is FQNEAQ (reference sequence). V dropped 5 bases and J dropped 6 bases, with 5 bases sitting between them. The CDR3 has 11 residues. Axillary draining lymph nodes of breast cancer patients supplied the node samples. One entry per CDR3 protein, called by TCRdb with MiXCR from the multiplex PCR reads. The profile shows fewer than 300,000 distinct CDR3 sequences, roughly 32% of them singletons. This clonotype was seen many times. Its antigen remains unknown. Sequenced input: axillary lymph node tissue. The TCR was taken from a female donor with breast cancer. Some clones in this sample may be carry-over from other donors' samples. The chain carries TRBV7-9 and TRBJ2-1, with unresolved D. The CDR3 protein is CASSDSNEQFF. The CDR3 region has the DNA TGTGCCAGCAGCGATAGCAATGAGCAGTTCTTC.